This T cell receptor beta chain is from a study of control samples from healthy donors and cancer patients. The germline V gene has CDR1 SEHNR and CDR2 FQNEAQ (reference sequence). This CDR3 region has 14 residues. V was clipped by 5 bases and J by 5 bases, with 13 bases between them. Here immunoSEQ multiplex PCR was the method, and the copy in TCRdb shows in-frame clones only, minus some. The table includes tens of thousands of clones, more than 80% detected once. This chain connects TRBV7-9 to TRBJ2-1; weak D call: TRBD1 (6 bases). This receptor was obtained from a man in his 60s with head and neck cancer. The sequenced material came from PBMCs. Here the CDR3 reads CASSPTGLNNEQFF. The CDR3, as DNA: TGTGCCAGCAGCCCCACAGGGCTCAACAATGAGCAGTTCTTC.